A single sample gave rise to the 25 T cell receptor beta chains below, sequenced in a study of identical twins. TCRdb re-analysed the 5' RACE reads in MiXCR, keeping a single row per CDR3 protein. Of 1.5 million to 2 million distinct CDR3 sequences listed, less than 35% are singletons. Sequenced input: cord blood. Receptors originate from a newborn girl in good health.

This clonotype was seen more than once but under ten times. The chain recombines TRBV4-2 with TRBJ1-2; D unresolved. Germline values: CDR1 LGHNA, CDR2 YNFKEQ. The CDR3 is 15 amino acids. V gave up 1 base and J gave up 0 bases, with 9 bases separating them. The CDR3 region is CASSQVMSTNYGYTF. Here the CDR3 DNA reads TGTGCCAGCAGCCAAGTCATGTCCACTAACTATGGCTACACCTTC.

The rearrangement uses TRBV2 and TRBJ2-2; 7 bases agree with TRBD2. The J segment lost 9 bases and the V segment lost 7 bases, leaving 11 bases of the junction unmatched. The V gene's germline CDR1 is SNHLY and CDR2 FYNNEI. The CDR3 covers 14 residues. The CDR3, as DNA: TGTGCCAGCAATCGCTTGGCGGGAGTCCGGGAGCTGTTTTTT. Translation gives CASNRLAGVRELFF.

In its sample, this clonotype was seen a few times. The J gene is TRBJ1-1, the V gene TRBV12-3 or TRBV12-4; the D is unclear. This CDR3 spans 13 amino acids. The ends were cut back, 2 bases at V and 6 bases at J, with 10 bases in the middle. The CDR3 protein is CASSLFRPSEAFF. The CDR3 bases are TGTGCCAGCAGTTTATTTCGGCCGTCTGAAGCTTTCTTT.

The J gene is TRBJ2-2, the V gene TRBV28, with TRBD1 identical over 8 bases. In germline, CDR1 is MDHEN, CDR2 SYDVKM. CDR3 size: 16 residues. Trimming cost V 3 bases and J 7 bases; bases outside gene matches: 10. The CDR3 loop reads CASSFLAGGTGGELFF. CDR3 DNA sequence: TGTGCCAGCAGTTTTCTTGCAGGGGGGACAGGCGGGGAGCTGTTTTTT.

The chain employs TRBV29-1 and TRBJ2-5, with D unclear. Germline CDR1 SQVTM, CDR2 ANQGSEA. The germline V and J ends were trimmed by 6 bases and 2 bases, with 34 bases remaining between them. The CDR3 covers 20 residues. The CDR3 nucleotides read TGCAGCGTAACTCCGACGGTCGGGTTATGGCGGCCAGTCACACAAGAGACCCAGTACTTC. Translating it yields CSVTPTVGLWRPVTQETQYF.

A few counts support this clonotype. V usage is TRBV20-1 and J usage is TRBJ2-1; 7 nucleotides line up with TRBD2. Germline V gives CDR1 DFQATT, CDR2 SNEGSKA (reference sequence). V was pared by 5 bases and J by 7 bases, with 14 bases of the junction left unmatched. This CDR3 is built from 15 residues. The CDR3 protein is CSASGRAEFKNEQFF. In DNA, the CDR3 is TGCAGTGCTTCTGGGAGGGCCGAATTCAAGAATGAGCAGTTCTTC.

The V call is TRBV5-6, the J call TRBJ1-2; D might be TRBD1 (5 bases). CDR3 length: 15 residues. Germline V lookup: CDR1 SGHDT, CDR2 YYEEEE. Trimming took off 5 bases at V and 2 bases at J, with 16 bases between the two ends. CDR3 in amino acids: CASRSRGKLNYGYTF. The CDR3 DNA reads as TGTGCCAGCAGATCACGGGGCAAACTAAACTATGGCTACACCTTC.

This clonotype was observed many times. The V call is TRBV4-1, the J call TRBJ2-5; 13 positions agree with TRBD2. The CDR3 is made up of 15 amino acids. The V gene end was trimmed by 6 bases and the J gene end by 4 bases; junction bases not matched to a gene: 5. Germline-derived CDR1 and CDR2 are MGHRA and YSYEKL. The CDR3 is CASRLLAGGPETQYF. The CDR3 DNA reads TGCGCCAGCAGACTACTAGCGGGAGGGCCAGAGACCCAGTACTTC.

Of note for this clonotype: This may be a read error, as it is one base from a much larger clone. The chain links TRBV5-1 to TRBJ2-3; 7 bases map to TRBD2. CDR1 and CDR2 from the germline V gene are SGHRS and YFSETQ. The CDR3 runs 17 residues. CDR3 in amino acids: CASSLGSSGKITDAQYF. The DNA of the CDR3 is TGCGCCAGCAGCTTGGGGTCTAGCGGAAAGATTACAGATGCGCAGTATTTT.

This clonotype was seen many times. This chain connects TRBV29-1 to TRBJ2-5; 12 bases fit TRBD2. The germline V gene encodes CDR1 SQVTM and CDR2 ANQGSEA. The CDR3 contains 14 residues. With 6 bases clipped from V and 4 bases from J, the junction kept 6 bases outside the gene matches. DNA for the CDR3: TGCAGCGTACCGACTAGCGGGAGTTCAGAGACCCAGTACTTC. This translates into CSVPTSGSSETQYF.

This clonotype has more than one count but fewer than ten. The chain recombines TRBV6-6 with TRBJ1-5, with D perhaps TRBD1 (5 bases). This CDR3 is built from 14 residues. V lost 7 bases and J 6 bases, leaving 16 bases between the germline ends. Germline-derived CDR1 and CDR2 are MNHNY and SVGAGI (reference sequence). The CDR3 coding sequence is TGTGCCAGCACCCCTGGGGGTTCGGGTCAGCCCCAGCATTTT. Encoded protein: CASTPGGSGQPQHF.

With respect to this clonotype: This could be a read error, since a much larger clone is one nucleotide away. This chain links TRBV4-2 with TRBJ2-1; perhaps TRBD2 as D (5 bases). With 0 bases removed from V and 10 bases from J, the gap between germline ends came to 7 bases. This CDR3 is built from 12 residues. Germline CDR1 and CDR2: LGHNA and YNFKEQ. The CDR3: CASSQEASEQFF. The CDR3 DNA reads TGTGCCAGCAGCCAAGAAGCTAGCGAGCAGTTCTTC.

There are a few counts of this clonotype. This chain connects TRBV4-2 to TRBJ2-3; TRBD2 agrees at 9 bases. CDR3 length: 16 residues. The V gene end was trimmed by 0 bases and the J gene end by 2 bases; junction bases not matched to a gene: 3. Germline CDR1 and CDR2: LGHNA and YNFKEQ. The DNA of the CDR3 is TGTGCCAGCAGCCAAGAGTTAGCGGGAGCCACAGATACGCAGTATTTT. Amino acids: CASSQELAGATDTQYF.

The rearrangement uses TRBV28 and TRBJ1-6; no definite D call. V shed 3 bases and J shed 9 bases, with 6 bases lying between them. The CDR3 is 12 residues long. Looked up from germline, CDR1 is MDHEN and CDR2 is SYDVKM. The CDR3: CASSFRRSPLHF. As DNA, the CDR3 is TGTGCCAGCAGTTTCAGGCGTTCACCCCTCCACTTT.

The V gene is TRBV19, the J gene TRBJ1-2, with D unresolved. The length of the CDR3 is 13 residues. V dropped 9 bases and J dropped 5 bases, with 16 bases sitting between them. The germline CDR1 and CDR2 sequences are LNHDA and SQIVND (reference sequence). The CDR3 bases are TGTGCCAGCGCGTTAACCCTCGGGTATGGCTACACCTTC. Translating it yields CASALTLGYGYTF.

This clonotype showed up just a few times. The genes are TRBV5-8 and TRBJ1-2; perhaps TRBD1 as D (5 bases). Germline V gene sequence: CDR1 SGHTS, CDR2 YDEGEE. V lost 0 bases to trimming and J lost 5 bases, with 14 bases between them. The CDR3 extends over 15 amino acids. The CDR3 DNA follows: TGTGCCAGCAGCTTGGGAGGGACCCCCGTGTATGGCTACACCTTC. Translation gives CASSLGGTPVYGYTF.

The chain joins TRBV13 to TRBJ2-2, with D possibly being TRBD1 or TRBD2 (5 bases each). V gave up 2 bases and J gave up 5 bases, with 9 bases separating them. The V gene's germline CDR1 is PRHDT and CDR2 FYEKMQ (reference sequence). The CDR3 has 14 residues. CDR3 sequence (DNA): TGTGCCAGCAGCTTAATGGGGGATACCGGGGAGCTGTTTTTT. Protein: CASSLMGDTGELFF.

This clonotype was found a few times. The genes are TRBV20-1 and TRBJ1-5, with 7 bases lining up with TRBD1. The J segment lost 4 bases and the V segment lost 3 bases, leaving 6 bases of the junction unmatched. The CDR3 totals 14 residues. Germline V gene data show CDR1 as DFQATT and CDR2 as SNEGSKA (reference sequence). CDR3 sequence: CSASTGVWNQPQHF. The CDR3 DNA reads as TGCAGTGCTAGCACAGGGGTGTGGAATCAGCCCCAGCATTTT.

This clonotype was observed a handful of times. This chain connects TRBV2 to TRBJ2-5; unclear D gene. The CDR3 has 13 amino acids. The V gene lost 4 bases and the J gene lost 1 base, with 7 bases spanning the gap. From germline, CDR1 is SNHLY and CDR2 FYNNEI. The CDR3 sequence: CASSGVGQETQYF. In nucleotides, the CDR3 is TGTGCCAGCAGTGGCGTAGGCCAAGAGACCCAGTACTTC.

The J gene is TRBJ2-7, the V gene TRBV5-1; D unresolved. V was clipped by 0 bases and J by 6 bases, with 10 bases between them. Per the germline V gene, CDR1 is SGHRS and CDR2 is YFSETQ. The CDR3 runs 13 residues. The CDR3 here is CASSLGSPGEQYF. For the CDR3, the DNA is TGCGCCAGCAGCTTGGGGTCTCCTGGCGAGCAGTACTTC.

The V gene is TRBV28, the J gene TRBJ2-7; D is ambiguous. Germline loops: CDR1 MDHEN, CDR2 SYDVKM. CDR3 length: 12 amino acids. The V end was cut by 5 bases, the J end by 2 bases, with 7 bases between. The CDR3 here is CASSTYPYEQYF. CDR3 coding DNA: TGTGCCAGCAGTACTTACCCCTACGAGCAGTACTTC.

In its sample, this clonotype was seen a few times. The chain has TRBV7-9 and TRBJ2-1; weak D call: TRBD2 (5 bases). Germline V gene lookup returns CDR1 SEHNR and CDR2 FQNEAQ (reference sequence). The CDR3 runs to 16 residues. Trimming cost V 0 bases and J 0 bases, with 9 bases left between them. The CDR3 sequence: CASSLASSGSYNEQFF. Written as DNA, the CDR3 is TGTGCCAGCAGCTTAGCGTCAAGCGGCTCCTACAATGAGCAGTTCTTC. The full variable domain, rest sourced from reference TRBV7-9 and TRBJ2-1, is DTGVSQNPRHKITKRGQNVTFRCDPISEHNRLYWYRQTLGQGPEFLTYFQNEAQLEKSRLLSDRFSAERPKGSFSTLEIQRTEQGDSAMYLCASSLASSGSYNEQFFGPGTRLTVL.

This clonotype was seen a few times. The chain has TRBV5-1 and TRBJ2-3; D unclear. Germline CDR1 is SGHRS and CDR2 is YFSETQ. The CDR3 loop spans 15 amino acids. Trimming left V 2 bases short and J 2 bases short, with 12 bases between. CDR3 DNA: TGCGCCAGCAGCTTTGGCCGGTCTTACACAGATACGCAGTATTTT. It codes for CASSFGRSYTDTQYF.

This chain links TRBV9 with TRBJ2-1, with a weak D call TRBD1 (6 bases). Germline assignment: CDR1 SGDLS and CDR2 YYNGEE. This CDR3 comprises 17 residues. Trimming stripped 2 bases from V and 6 bases from J, with 21 bases between. The CDR3 DNA follows: TGTGCCAGCAGCGTGTCGACAGGCCTAAGGGCATCCAATGAGCAGTTCTTC. Amino acids: CASSVSTGLRASNEQFF. Combining the CDR3 with reference TRBV9 and TRBJ2-1 gives the whole variable domain DSGVTQTPKHLITATGQRVTLRCSPRSGDLSVYWYQQSLDQGLQFLIQYYNGEERAKGNILERFSAQQFPDLHSELNLSSLELGDSALYFCASSVSTGLRASNEQFFGPGTRLTVL.

J is TRBJ2-1 and V is TRBV28; 9 bases align to TRBD2. V was pared by 3 bases and J by 3 bases, with 6 bases of the junction left unmatched. CDR3 length equals 16 residues. Germline CDR1 is MDHEN and CDR2 is SYDVKM. The CDR3 DNA reads TGTGCCAGCAGTTTGACTAGCGGAGCCTTCTACAATGAGCAGTTCTTC. As protein: CASSLTSGAFYNEQFF.